The present T cell receptor beta chain was sequenced within a study of T cell responses to AZD1222 COVID-19 vaccine. Deletions cut 3 bases from V and 2 bases from J, with 6 bases between. The CDR3 spans 12 residues. Germline CDR1 and CDR2: DFQATT and SNEGSKA (reference sequence). This clone occurred a few times. The protocol was immunoSEQ multiplex PCR, while the TCRdb copy is restricted to in-frame clones and leaves out a portion. The sample lists 150,000 to 200,000 clones; 90% to 95% were seen once. This rearrangement joins TRBV20-1 to TRBJ2-3; no reliable D call. Sequenced here: peripheral blood, sampled on day 0 of AZD1222 vaccination. This sequence originates from an adult in good health. CDR3 in DNA: TGCAGTGCTAGTGGGGACACAGATACGCAGTATTTT. Its translation is CSASGDTDTQYF.